One sample yielded the 8 T cell receptor beta chains listed below, sequenced in a study of cytomegalovirus exposure and HLA in healthy donors. PCR used 60 Vbeta primers and 13 Jbeta primers. Generated by immunoSEQ multiplex PCR, the TCRdb table keeps only in-frame clones and is missing some. This table has 95,000 to 100,000 clones, around 77% appearing once. Sequenced input: PBMCs. Source of these receptors: a middle-aged man in good health and CMV-seronegative.

The chain joins TRBV6-1 to TRBJ1-5; no clear D gene. V was trimmed by 4 bases and J by 6 bases, leaving 13 bases between them. Germline V lookup: CDR1 MNHNS, CDR2 SASEGT. CDR3 size: 14 residues. The CDR3 bases are TGTGCCAGCAGTGTTGAGGGTACGCCTCAGCCCCAGCATTTT. It yields the protein CASSVEGTPQPQHF.

The chain joins TRBV6-1 to TRBJ2-5; 12 nucleotides agree with TRBD2. Germline loops: CDR1 MNHNS, CDR2 SASEGT. V was pared by 7 bases and J by 4 bases, with 4 bases of the junction left unmatched. The CDR3 spans 14 residues. The CDR3 loop reads CASNLAGGRETQYF. CDR3 in DNA: TGTGCCAGCAACCTAGCGGGGGGGCGAGAGACCCAGTACTTC.

The rearrangement links TRBV4-1 to TRBJ1-2, with unresolved D. CDR3 length: 13 residues. The germline CDR1 and CDR2 sequences are MGHRA and YSYEKL. V gave up 4 bases and J gave up 3 bases, with 9 bases separating them. CDR3: CASSLTRDYGYTF. The CDR3 coding sequence is TGCGCCAGCAGCCTTACACGGGACTATGGCTACACCTTC.

Notes on this clone: At the DNA level, this CDR3 is encoded by other sequences in the same sample as well. This chain joins TRBV25-1 and TRBJ1-2; 12 nucleotides align to TRBD1. Germline V gene sequence: CDR1 MGHDK, CDR2 SYGVNS. There are 16 residues in the CDR3. Germline trimming cut 6 bases from V and 4 bases from J; bases unmatched to any gene: 9. DNA of the CDR3: TGTGCCAGCAGGGCCCCCGGGACAGGGGGCGGCTATGGCTACACCTTC. It translates to CASRAPGTGGGYGYTF.

The chain is built from TRBV7-9 and TRBJ2-2, with 9 bases lining up with TRBD2. There are 19 residues in the CDR3. Germline V gene data show CDR1 as SEHNR and CDR2 as FQNEAQ (reference sequence). V was clipped by 2 bases and J by 0 bases; unmatched bases: 10. The CDR3 DNA reads as TGTGCCAGCAGCTTAACCCACAAGCGGGGGGCCGCGAACACCGGGGAGCTGTTTTTT. Protein product: CASSLTHKRGAANTGELFF.

This chain links TRBV5-6 with TRBJ2-5; maybe TRBD2 (5 bases). Trimming removed 0 bases at V and 1 base at J, with 7 bases between. CDR1 and CDR2 (germline): SGHDT, YYEEEE. The CDR3 loop spans 14 amino acids. CDR3 in DNA: TGTGCCAGCAGCTTGGTCCTAGCCCAAGAGACCCAGTACTTC. As protein: CASSLVLAQETQYF.

The rearrangement joins TRBV6-1 to TRBJ1-4, with 9 bases fitting TRBD1. CDR3 length: 14 residues. V gave up 8 bases and J gave up 12 bases; unmatched junction bases: 13. The germline gives CDR1 MNHNS, CDR2 SASEGT. CDR3 residues: CASQNTGGVLELFF. The CDR3 DNA is TGTGCCAGCCAAAATACAGGGGGCGTCTTGGAACTGTTTTTT.

This clone was seen more than once but under ten times. The rearrangement links TRBV28 to TRBJ1-3, with D possibly being TRBD1 (5 bases). V shed 5 bases and J shed 0 bases, with 11 bases lying between them. The CDR3 totals 15 residues. The germline V gene has CDR1 MDHEN and CDR2 SYDVKM. DNA of the CDR3: TGTGCCAGCAGTCCCCAAGGGGCCTCTGGAAACACCATATATTTT. It yields the protein CASSPQGASGNTIYF. The full variable domain, completed using reference TRBV28 and TRBJ1-3, is DVKVTQSSRYLVKRTGEKVFLECVQDMDHENMFWYRQDPGLGLRLIYFSYDVKMKEKGDIPEGYSVSREKKERFSLILESASTNQTSMYLCASSPQGASGNTIYFGEGSWLTVV.